This TCR beta chain emerged from a study of PD-1 blockade in classical Hodgkin lymphoma (TCRdb year 2020). About the full investigation: Nivolumab dosing was 3 mg/kg intravenously every 2 weeks, continuing until either disease progression or unacceptable toxicity. The study used TCR beta sequencing and CyTOF to define a peripheral blood immune signature of response to PD-1 blockade in classical Hodgkin lymphoma.

The sample's time point, from its label and the paper: cycle 1 day 1 (C1D1), immediately before nivolumab initiation. Relapse after autologous stem cell transplantation had occurred in all trial patients, and cohorts A, B and C were distinguished by prior brentuximab vedotin exposure. The trial cohort included 45 to 65 patients with relapsed/refractory classical Hodgkin lymphoma, and each patient had a best overall response of complete response, partial response or progressive disease. Single-agent nivolumab was administered to trial patients in the multi-cohort phase II CheckMate 205 trial. Best overall response was determined by an independent review committee according to the 2007 International Working Group response criteria. Trial PBMCs were obtained immediately prior to nivolumab initiation (C1D1) and on therapy at cycle 2 day 1 and cycle 4 day 1. Peripheral blood was collected in 8 mL Vacutainer Cell Preparation Tubes, from which PBMCs were isolated by centrifugation and then cryopreserved.

About this clone itself: Its antigen is unknown. The input lacks base qualities; no much larger clone sits a single base away.

The Qiagen DNeasy kit was used to extract genomic DNA from unsorted PBMCs and from the negatively selected CD4+ and CD8+ fractions. Amplification of TCR beta CDR3 regions was done by immunoSEQ multiplex PCR with primers that anneal to V and J segments. Amplification bias was minimized using a synthetic immune receptor repertoire, and residual bias was removed computationally after sequencing. The source study handled its data this way. Repertoire diversity was quantified as the Shannon entropy index using custom Python scripts. Unsorted, CD4+ and CD8+ repertoires were analyzed separately, except for combined analyses in which CD4+ and CD8+ sequences were merged in silico. A clone counted as expanded when the clone's frequency after treatment rose at least 2-fold relative to C1D1, and clones undetected at baseline were given a pseudocount of 0.5. Singleton clones were defined as clones with 0 or 1 copy at C1D1, and non-singleton clones were defined as clones with 2 or more copies. By matching protein sequences in sorted samples from the same patient, clones expanded in unsorted samples were annotated as CD4+, CD8+ or unknown. Wilcoxon tests on paired samples were used to test changes in diversity from C1D1 to C4D1. Sourced from immuneACCESS, this table was stored by TCRdb with only in-frame sequences that have V and J called. A share of the clones is absent; for the studies checked, an unresolved V gene accounts for under half, and the remainder has no known explanation. V and J calls and clone size are copied from that table; D and trimming were computed from the DNA. The sample table holds 60,000 to 75,000 clones, of which more than 90% were seen once. Of the sample, 7.5% to 10% falls within the top ten clones.

There are 14 amino acids in the CDR3, from cysteine to phenylalanine inclusive. The read is trimmed to its CDR3 DNA, 42 bases read in frame from base 1. Via the germline V gene, CDR1 is ENHRY and CDR2 SYGVKD. Trimming at the junction amounts to 10 bases on V and 6 bases on J, and the germline ends lie 18 bases apart. Results and caveats for the whole study, not just this receptor: Baseline diversity similar to that of newly diagnosed patients was observed in trial patients achieving complete response, whereas significantly lower diversity was observed in partial responders and progressors. CD4+ but not CD8+ TCR diversity rose significantly by C4D1 (p=0.0027 vs p=0.16), most apparent in complete responders (p=0.02). The study covered only a single clinical trial cohort, and the causes of the repertoire differences, possibly disease activity or prior therapy, were still not defined. Baseline TCR diversity was reported to be lower in newly diagnosed patients than in healthy donors and to be lower still in relapsed/refractory patients. Lower diversity was seen in patients whose nivolumab began less than 1 year after ASCT, and these patients were left out of later analyses so that immune reconstitution would not confound the results.

The sequences come from peripheral blood mononuclear cells (PBMCs), collected at baseline. In this chain, TRBV10-3 is recombined with TRBJ2-2; TRBD1 is a possible D gene, resting on 5 matching bases. This TCR was sampled from a human donor with classical Hodgkin lymphoma. This receptor carries the CDR3 CATRLKQQAGELFF. The DNA sequence is TGTGCCACCCGACTGAAACAACAGGCCGGGGAGCTGTTTTTT.